The next 22 T cell receptor beta chains were all read from a single sample in a study of blood T cell repertoires in COVID-19. The method was immunoSEQ multiplex PCR; TCRdb's version includes in-frame clones alone and lacks a portion of them. The sample holds under 350,000 clones, roughly 91% seen once. Sequencing used peripheral blood. The receptors stem from a woman under 40 with COVID-19, enrolled during active disease.

This chain joins TRBV19 and TRBJ1-6, with TRBD1 identical over 9 bases. Germline V gene data show CDR1 as LNHDA and CDR2 as SQIVND (reference sequence). After removal of 6 bases from V and 6 bases from J, the junction contained 3 bases not matched to a gene. CDR3 size: 14 residues. The CDR3 DNA follows: TGTGCCAGTAGAACGACAGGGGGTAATTCACCCCTCCACTTT. Amino acids: CASRTTGGNSPLHF.

The chain joins TRBV7-8 to TRBJ1-5, with 7 bases lining up with TRBD1. The CDR3 loop spans 19 amino acids. With V trimmed by 5 bases and J by 0 bases, 16 bases remained unmatched. Germline V lookup: CDR1 SGHVS, CDR2 FQNEAQ. The CDR3 DNA reads as TGTGCCAGCAGCCAGGAGGCCGGGGACAGCCATTATAGCAATCAGCCCCAGCATTTT. It yields the protein CASSQEAGDSHYSNQPQHF.

This clone was observed once. Other DNA sequences in the sample encode the same CDR3. V and J are TRBV5-1 and TRBJ2-5; D is undetermined. The V end was cut by 0 bases, the J end by 5 bases, with 5 bases between. Germline V gene sequence: CDR1 SGHRS, CDR2 YFSETQ. The CDR3 spans 12 residues. The CDR3 here is CASSLAGETQYF. The CDR3 nucleotides are TGCGCCAGCAGCTTGGCCGGTGAGACCCAGTACTTC.

This chain joins TRBV6-5 and TRBJ2-5; 7 nucleotides line up with TRBD1. CDR1 and CDR2 (germline): MNHEY, SVGAGI. J lost 3 bases, V lost 5 bases, and 9 bases had no gene match. The CDR3 length is 15 residues. The CDR3 sequence: CASSLQGTEKETQYF. The CDR3 DNA reads as TGTGCCAGCAGTCTCCAGGGGACAGAGAAAGAGACCCAGTACTTC.

The chain uses TRBV7-9 and TRBJ1-1; weak D call: TRBD1 (5 bases). V was clipped by 8 bases and J by 6 bases, with 19 bases between them. Germline assignment: CDR1 SEHNR and CDR2 FQNEAQ (reference sequence). The CDR3 has 14 residues. The CDR3 region is CASGPMGLGPEAFF. The CDR3 region has the DNA TGTGCCAGCGGCCCCATGGGATTGGGGCCTGAAGCTTTCTTT.

This clone was found once. The rearrangement joins TRBV5-1 to TRBJ1-1; no clear D. Trimming removed 1 base from V and 6 bases from J, with 10 bases in between. Germline CDR1 SGHRS, CDR2 YFSETQ. This CDR3 comprises 13 residues. For the CDR3, the DNA is TGCGCCAGCAGCTTGTCGGGATTCTCTGAAGCTTTCTTT. Protein product: CASSLSGFSEAFF. The full variable domain, its missing parts supplied by reference TRBV5-1 and TRBJ1-1, is KAGVTQTPRYLIKTRGQQVTLSCSPISGHRSVSWYQQTPGQGLQFLFEYFSETQRNKGNFPGRFSGRQFSNSRSEMNVSTLELGDSALYLCASSLSGFSEAFFGQGTRLTVV.

This chain joins TRBV27 and TRBJ2-1; 10 nucleotides match TRBD2. This CDR3 has 16 amino acids. Germline V gene sequence: CDR1 MNHEY, CDR2 SMNVEV (reference sequence). J gave up 8 bases and V 2 bases, and 9 bases lay outside the gene matches. CDR3 region: CASSLIRAGGQDEQFF. The CDR3 bases are TGTGCCAGCAGTTTAATAAGAGCGGGGGGGCAGGATGAGCAGTTCTTC.

V usage is TRBV10-3 and J usage is TRBJ2-1; the match to TRBD2 covers 7 bases. From germline, CDR1 is ENHRY and CDR2 SYGVKD. V was pared by 3 bases and J by 12 bases, with 8 bases of the junction left unmatched. This CDR3 comprises 13 residues. The CDR3 coding sequence is TGTGCCATCAGTGATACTAGCGAGAACCCGCAGTTCTTC. It is translated as CAISDTSENPQFF.

The gene calls are TRBV7-9 and TRBJ1-1; TRBD1 might be the D (5 bases). Deletions cut 7 bases from V and 6 bases from J, with 21 bases between. Germline-derived CDR1 and CDR2 are SEHNR and FQNEAQ (reference sequence). This CDR3 comprises 15 residues. DNA for the CDR3: TGTGCCAGCACCATCCCGGGGGGGAGGTCTTCTGAAGCTTTCTTT. It codes for CASTIPGGRSSEAFF.

The chain recombines TRBV11-2 with TRBJ1-5, with 7 bases aligning to TRBD1. In germline, CDR1 is SGHAT, CDR2 FQNNGV. The CDR3 has 14 amino acids. J was trimmed by 6 bases and V by 2 bases; bases with no gene match: 4. The CDR3 sequence is CASSLKGAIQPQHF. The CDR3 DNA follows: TGTGCCAGCAGCTTAAAGGGGGCGATTCAGCCCCAGCATTTT.

This clone was found once. The chain has TRBV5-1 and TRBJ1-1, with D possibly TRBD1 on 6 matching bases. The CDR3 has 14 residues. V was cut by 7 bases and J by 1 base, with 14 bases left in between. Germline loops: CDR1 SGHRS, CDR2 YFSETQ. CDR3 nucleotides: TGCGCCAGCTGCCTGCAGACAGGGAACACTGAAGCTTTCTTT. The encoded protein is CASCLQTGNTEAFF.

This clone was recorded once. This specimen includes other DNA sequences encoding the same CDR3. The gene calls are TRBV7-3 and TRBJ1-1, with D unresolved. Trimming removed 2 bases at V and 1 base at J, with 5 bases between. There are 13 residues in the CDR3. From germline, CDR1 is SGHTA and CDR2 FQGTGA. For the CDR3, the DNA is TGTGCCAGCAGCTTAGGGAGGAACACTGAAGCTTTCTTT. Translation: CASSLGRNTEAFF.

This clone appeared a few times. This chain connects TRBV6-6 to TRBJ1-5; D gene unclear. CDR1 MNHNY and CDR2 SVGAGI come from the germline V gene (reference sequence). The CDR3 is 14 amino acids. Trimming took 6 bases from V and 9 from J, leaving 18 bases between them. Here the CDR3 DNA reads TGTGCCAGCAGCCATGACCCGGGATCTGGGCCCCAGCATTTT. This translates into CASSHDPGSGPQHF.

The rearrangement joins TRBV7-9 to TRBJ2-2; TRBD2 is a possible D gene (6 bases). The germline CDR1 and CDR2 sequences are SEHNR and FQNEAQ (reference sequence). V lost 2 bases and J lost 6, with 22 bases in between. This CDR3 region has 18 residues. The CDR3 region has the DNA TGTGCCAGCAGCTTAAAGAGATTCGTCGGAGGGGCGGCCGGGGAGCTGTTTTTT. Amino acids: CASSLKRFVGGAAGELFF. Combining the CDR3 with reference TRBV7-9 and TRBJ2-2 gives the whole variable domain DTGVSQNPRHKITKRGQNVTFRCDPISEHNRLYWYRQTLGQGPEFLTYFQNEAQLEKSRLLSDRFSAERPKGSFSTLEIQRTEQGDSAMYLCASSLKRFVGGAAGELFFGEGSRLTVL.

This rearrangement joins TRBV24-1 to TRBJ2-2, with 7 nucleotides matching TRBD1. The CDR3 consists of 16 residues. Germline V gives CDR1 KGHDR, CDR2 SFDVKD. J was trimmed by 1 base and V by 4 bases; bases with no gene match: 5. The CDR3 sequence: CATSEDRTQNTGELFF. The CDR3 coding sequence is TGTGCCACCAGTGAGGACAGGACGCAGAACACCGGGGAGCTGTTTTTT.

The CDR3 DNA sequence: TGTGCCAGCAGCTTAACGGGAACGGCTGAGCAGTTCTTC. Translation gives CASSLTGTAEQFF. This chain links TRBV11-3 with TRBJ2-1; possible D gene TRBD2, 5 bases. The CDR3 is made up of 13 amino acids. Germline lookup yields CDR1 SGHNT and CDR2 YENEEA. V lost 2 bases to trimming and J lost 9 bases, with 11 bases between them.

The V gene is TRBV9, the J gene TRBJ1-2; weak D call: TRBD1 (6 bases). Per germline, CDR1 SGDLS and CDR2 YYNGEE. The ends were cut back, 4 bases at V and 1 base at J, with 14 bases in the middle. The CDR3 runs to 15 residues. The CDR3 is CASSQDDRFNYGYTF. The CDR3 bases are TGTGCCAGCAGCCAAGATGACAGGTTTAACTATGGCTACACCTTC.

This clone was seen a few times. The CDR3 protein is CASSLATGVSPLHF. In DNA form, the CDR3 reads TGCGCCAGCAGCTTGGCGACAGGGGTATCACCCCTCCACTTT. This chain links TRBV5-1 with TRBJ1-6, with 8 bases that match TRBD1. The trim removed 0 bases at V and 10 bases at J, leaving 3 bases unmatched. From germline, CDR1 is SGHRS and CDR2 YFSETQ. The CDR3 contains 14 residues.

The chain uses TRBV19 and TRBJ2-1, with 13 bases lining up with TRBD2. CDR3 length: 15 amino acids. CDR1 and CDR2 from the germline V gene are LNHDA and SQIVND (reference sequence). Trimming at V came to 6 bases and at J to 6 bases, leaving 5 bases not matched to a gene. The CDR3 reads CASRGTSGVRNEQFF. CDR3 coding DNA: TGTGCCAGTAGAGGGACTAGCGGGGTCCGCAATGAGCAGTTCTTC. The entire variable domain, with the rest obtained from reference TRBV19 and TRBJ2-1, is as follows: DGGITQSPKYLFRKEGQNVTLSCEQNLNHDAMYWYRQDPGQGLRLIYYSQIVNDFQKGDIAEGYSVSREKKESFPLTVTSAQKNPTAFYLCASRGTSGVRNEQFFGPGTRLTVL.

This rearrangement joins TRBV6-1 to TRBJ1-2, with 7 positions matching TRBD1. The V gene end was trimmed by 3 bases and the J gene end by 1 base; junction bases not matched to a gene: 2. The CDR3 consists of 14 residues. Germline-derived CDR1 and CDR2 are MNHNS and SASEGT. The CDR3 sequence is CASSEGQFNYGYTF. Here the CDR3 DNA reads TGTGCCAGCAGTGAGGGACAGTTTAACTATGGCTACACCTTC.

The rearrangement uses TRBV18 and TRBJ1-3; TRBD1 aligns across 7 bases. Trimming took 5 bases from V and 3 from J; bases not matched to a gene: 1. Germline CDR1 and CDR2: KGHSH and LQKENI. The CDR3 is 13 amino acids. CDR3 DNA: TGTGCCAGCTCAACAGGGGTTGGAAACACCATATATTTT. Residues: CASSTGVGNTIYF.

This chain connects TRBV5-1 to TRBJ2-1, with a weak D call TRBD2 (6 bases). The germline gives CDR1 SGHRS, CDR2 YFSETQ. V was trimmed by 3 bases and J by 10 bases, leaving 11 bases between them. The CDR3 length is 12 residues. CDR3 protein: CASSYSGVEQFF. The CDR3 DNA is TGCGCCAGCAGCTACTCGGGGGTGGAGCAGTTCTTC.